What follows describes a single T cell receptor beta chain. Its antigen is undetermined. Sequenced by immunoSEQ multiplex PCR; TCRdb stores in-frame clones only, minus some. The sample includes about 30,000 clones, roughly 90% of them seen just once. This sample was included in a study of neoadjuvant nivolumab and ipilimumab in lung cancer. Looked up from germline, CDR1 is LNHNV and CDR2 is YYDKDF (reference sequence). The CDR3 runs 14 residues. After removal of 5 bases from V and 8 bases from J, the junction contained 7 bases not matched to a gene. The study's findings and limits: Resected tumors had greater TCR richness and clonality than uninvolved lung.

The V call is TRBV15, the J call TRBJ2-1; 9 bases line up with TRBD2. The sample here was peripheral blood, taken after neoadjuvant nivolumab, alone or with ipilimumab, at or shortly before surgery. The sequence derives from an adult with non-small cell lung cancer. DNA for the CDR3: TGTGCCACCAGCCCGGGACTAGCTTCCCATGAGCAGTTCTTC. Protein: CATSPGLASHEQFF.